Listed below are T cell receptor beta chains from one sample, sequenced in a study of Ad26.COV2.S vaccination and SARS-CoV-2 variants. Produced via immunoSEQ multiplex PCR; TCRdb's table is partial and in-frame only. Among about 680,000 clones listed, around 89% were seen once. The sample here was peripheral blood, taken in a trial of Ad26.COV2.S vaccine versus placebo. All receptors derive from a person aged 18-65 years who received the Ad26.COV2.S COVID-19 vaccine or a placebo. Each CDR3 is given with its conserved first and last residue. Each record gives: CDR3 DNA, CDR3 protein, D gene, J gene, CDR3 length, V gene, clone size. D genes are given only for firm matches. Expanded clones are given a class, and other clones once, few, many or no size at all.

TGTGCCGCCCAGACAGAGCGCGCGGGGGCTTTCTTT	CAAQTERAGAFF	NA	TRBJ1-1	12	TRBV10-3	NA
TGTGCCAGCATGAGAGCGGGAGGAACCGGGGAGCTGTTTTTT	CASMRAGGTGELFF	TRBD2	TRBJ2-2	14	TRBV6-6	NA
TGCGCCAGCAGTATCCTAGCGGGGGGAGAAAATGAGCAGTTCTTC	CASSILAGGENEQFF	TRBD2	TRBJ2-1	15	TRBV5-1	NA
TGTGCCAGCAGTGGGGCAGGGGGGACATATAGCAATCAGCCCCAGCATTTT	CASSGAGGTYSNQPQHF	TRBD1	TRBJ1-5	17	TRBV6-2/TRBV6-3	NA
TGTGCCAGCTCACCACCGGGGGCGCAAGAAAAACTGTTTTTT	CASSPPGAQEKLFF	NA	TRBJ1-4	14	TRBV18	NA
TGCAGTGCTAGGACGGACGGTGAAGCTTTCTTT	CSARTDGEAFF	NA	TRBJ1-1	11	TRBV20-1	few
TGCAGCGTGATGGCGGAAGGGTTCACGGGGGAGCTGTTTTTT	CSVMAEGFTGELFF	NA	TRBJ2-2	14	TRBV29-1	NA
TGTGCCAGTAGTACTTACAGGGGCTCCGGGGCCAACGTCCTGACTTTC	CASSTYRGSGANVLTF	TRBD1	TRBJ2-6	16	TRBV19	NA
TGTGCCAGCAGCTTAGGGGGCGACCAAGAGACCCAGTACTTC	CASSLGGDQETQYF	NA	TRBJ2-5	14	TRBV11-3	few
TGTGCCAGCAGTGAATTCGGCAGGGGGCCCCCCAATGAGCAGTTCTTC	CASSEFGRGPPNEQFF	TRBD1	TRBJ2-1	16	TRBV2	NA
TGTGCCACCAGTGAACCGGGACTACTACAAGAGACCCAGTACTTC	CATSEPGLLQETQYF	TRBD2	TRBJ2-5	15	TRBV24-1	NA
TGTGCCAGCAGCCAAGCGTCCACAGGGGGTACTGAAGCTTTCTTT	CASSQASTGGTEAFF	TRBD1	TRBJ1-1	15	TRBV3-1/TRBV3-2	NA
TGTGCCAGCAGTTTGCCAGGGAAGCAGCCCCAGCATTTT	CASSLPGKQPQHF	NA	TRBJ1-5	13	TRBV12-3/TRBV12-4	NA
TGCGCCAGCAGAGATGGCTTCCAAGAGACCCAGTACTTC	CASRDGFQETQYF	NA	TRBJ2-5	13	TRBV5-1	NA
TGTGCCAGCAGTTTAAAAGGGGAGGTGCGGCCCCAGCATTTT	CASSLKGEVRPQHF	NA	TRBJ1-5	14	TRBV27	NA
TGTGCCAGTACCATCCGGACAGTTGGCACCGGGGAGCTGTTTTTT	CASTIRTVGTGELFF	NA	TRBJ2-2	15	TRBV19	NA
TGTGCAAGTCGCTTAGACGGGGGCAGGTCGAACGAAGAGACCCAGTACTTC	CASRLDGGRSNEETQYF	NA	TRBJ2-5	17	TRBV12-2	NA
TGTGCCAGCAGCTTAAGAGAAAAACTGTTTTTT	CASSLREKLFF	NA	TRBJ1-4	11	TRBV13	NA
TGTGCCAGCAGTCCCGGGACTCCTGTGAACGAGCAGTACTTC	CASSPGTPVNEQYF	NA	TRBJ2-7	14	TRBV2	NA
TGTGCCAGCAGCCTAGGAAACACCATATATTTT	CASSLGNTIYF	NA	TRBJ1-3	11	TRBV3-1/TRBV3-2	NA
TGTGCCAGCAGCTTTCGGTCAGCCAACACAGATACGCAGTATTTT	CASSFRSANTDTQYF	NA	TRBJ2-3	15	TRBV7-2	NA
TGTGCCAGCTCACCAATGCGGGAGCAGCCCCAGCATTTT	CASSPMREQPQHF	NA	TRBJ1-5	13	TRBV18	NA
TGCGCCAGCAGCCAAGAGATAGGACTTCAGCCCCAGCATTTT	CASSQEIGLQPQHF	NA	TRBJ1-5	14	TRBV4-3	few
TGTGCCAGTCGGCAGGGGGAGACCCAGTACTTC	CASRQGETQYF	NA	TRBJ2-5	11	TRBV19	NA
TGTGCCAGCAGCTTAGCGGGACAGGGAAAACACTATGGCTACACCTTC	CASSLAGQGKHYGYTF	TRBD1	TRBJ1-2	16	TRBV7-9	NA
TGTGCCAGCGGGGCGGGCCTGTCCTACAATGAGCAGTTCTTC	CASGAGLSYNEQFF	NA	TRBJ2-1	14	TRBV6-5	NA
TGTGCCAGTCAGGGGGCGGCCAAAAACATTCAGTACTTC	CASQGAAKNIQYF	TRBD1	TRBJ2-4	13	TRBV6-5	NA
TGTGCCAGCAGCCCGGAGGGTGATAGCAATCAGCCCCAGCATTTT	CASSPEGDSNQPQHF	NA	TRBJ1-5	15	TRBV7-9	NA
TGTGCCAGCAGCCCCGGGACAGGGGGCAACACTGAAGCTTTCTTT	CASSPGTGGNTEAFF	TRBD1	TRBJ1-1	15	TRBV7-9	NA